This TCR beta chain emerged from a study of T-cell memory formation after mild COVID-19. There are 11 residues in the CDR3. MiXCR, run by TCRdb on the 5' RACE reads, gives a single entry per CDR3 protein. This table holds some 130,000 distinct CDR3 sequences, 16% found once. The sequencing sample was made of PBMCs or a T cell subset sorted from them (not recorded which). The receptor comes from an adult woman who had mild COVID-19 (a few samples of this study predate the infection). Cell type and time point are not known. The rearrangement joins TRBV21-1 to TRBJ2-7; the table's TRBD1 call for D was not verified on the DNA. TRBV21-1 is an annotated pseudogene. The CDR3: CASWTFYEQYF. The CDR3 DNA sequence: TGTGCCAGCTGGACATTCTACGAGCAGTACTTC.